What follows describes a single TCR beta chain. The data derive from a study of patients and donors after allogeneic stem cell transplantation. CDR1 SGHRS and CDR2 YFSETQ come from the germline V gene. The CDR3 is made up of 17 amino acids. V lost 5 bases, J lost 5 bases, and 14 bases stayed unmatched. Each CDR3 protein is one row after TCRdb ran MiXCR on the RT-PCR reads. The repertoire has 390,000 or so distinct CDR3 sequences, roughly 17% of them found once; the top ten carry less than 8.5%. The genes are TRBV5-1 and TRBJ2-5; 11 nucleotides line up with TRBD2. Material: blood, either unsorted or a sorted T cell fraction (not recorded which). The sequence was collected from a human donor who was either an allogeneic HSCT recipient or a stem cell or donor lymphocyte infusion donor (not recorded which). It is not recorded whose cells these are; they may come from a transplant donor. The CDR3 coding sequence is TGCGCCAGCAGTCCACTAGCGGGAGTGGCGGTGAGGGAGACCCAGTACTTC. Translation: CASSPLAGVAVRETQYF. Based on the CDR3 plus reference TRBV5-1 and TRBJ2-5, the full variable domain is KAGVTQTPRYLIKTRGQQVTLSCSPISGHRSVSWYQQTPGQGLQFLFEYFSETQRNKGNFPGRFSGRQFSNSRSEMNVSTLELGDSALYLCASSPLAGVAVRETQYFGPGTRLLVL.